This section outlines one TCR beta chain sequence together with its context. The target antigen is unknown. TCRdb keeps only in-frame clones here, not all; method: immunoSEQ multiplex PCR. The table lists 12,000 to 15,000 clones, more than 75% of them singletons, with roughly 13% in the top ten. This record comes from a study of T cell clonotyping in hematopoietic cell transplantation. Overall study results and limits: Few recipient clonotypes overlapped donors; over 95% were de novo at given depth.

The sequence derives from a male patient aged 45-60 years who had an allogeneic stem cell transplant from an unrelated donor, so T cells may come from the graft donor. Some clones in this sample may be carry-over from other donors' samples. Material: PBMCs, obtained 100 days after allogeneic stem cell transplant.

The CDR3 nucleotides read TGTGCCAGCTCACCAGGAGAGGGGCACCTAGCAGATACGCAGTATTTT. The encoded protein is CASSPGEGHLADTQYF. The rearrangement uses TRBV18 and TRBJ2-3; TRBD1 or TRBD2 may be the D gene (5 bases each). This CDR3 has 16 residues. Trimming stripped 2 bases from V and 4 bases from J, with 16 bases between. CDR1 and CDR2 from the germline V gene are KGHSH and LQKENI.